These 21 T cell receptor beta chains were sequenced from one sample in a study of T-cell memory formation after mild COVID-19. TCRdb redid the calling of the 5' RACE reads with MiXCR, one entry per CDR3 protein. The profile shows some 310,000 distinct CDR3 sequences, around a fifth of them singletons. Sequenced input: PBMCs or a T cell subset sorted from them (not recorded which). These receptors were taken from a young man who had mild COVID-19 (a few samples of this study predate the infection). Cell type and time point are not known.

This rearrangement joins TRBV11-2 to TRBJ2-1; 11 bases are a match to TRBD2. This CDR3 has 17 residues. Germline V gene data show CDR1 as SGHAT and CDR2 as FQNNGV. The V segment lost 10 bases and the J segment 0 bases; nucleotides outside the gene matches: 11. The CDR3 region has the DNA TGTGCCATCGCAGCTAGCGGGGGGTTCCGCTCCTACAATGAGCAGTTCTTC. Translation gives CAIAASGGFRSYNEQFF.

This clonotype was picked up a small number of times. This chain connects TRBV2 to TRBJ2-3; D remains ambiguous. Trimming pared 8 bases from V and 1 base from J, leaving 10 bases between. Germline CDR1 reads SNHLY; CDR2 reads FYNNEI. The CDR3 is 13 amino acids. CDR3 region: CASRASGTDTQYF. CDR3 bases: TGTGCCAGCCGGGCGAGTGGCACAGATACGCAGTATTTT.

The chain links TRBV24-1 to TRBJ2-2; no definite D call. The germline V and J ends were trimmed by 5 bases and 1 base, with 4 bases remaining between them. Per germline, CDR1 KGHDR and CDR2 SFDVKD. The CDR3 covers 13 residues. CDR3 sequence reads: CATSVKNTGELFF. Written as DNA, the CDR3 is TGTGCCACCAGTGTAAAGAACACCGGGGAGCTGTTTTTT.

This clonotype came up many times. The J gene is TRBJ2-5, the V gene TRBV15, with unresolved D. Germline V lookup: CDR1 LNHNV, CDR2 YYDKDF (reference sequence). The CDR3 has 12 amino acids. Between the trimmed V and J ends, which lost 5 bases and 5 bases, there was a span of 9 bases. CDR3 residues: CATSLGLETQYF. The CDR3 nucleotides read TGTGCCACCAGCCTGGGCCTGGAGACCCAGTACTTC. Based on the CDR3 plus reference TRBV15 and TRBJ2-5, the full variable domain is DAMVIQNPRYQVTQFGKPVTLSCSQTLNHNVMYWYQQKSSQAPKLLFHYYDKDFNNEADTPDNFQSRRPNTSFCFLDIRSPGLGDTAMYLCATSLGLETQYFGPGTRLLVL.

This clonotype was seen a few times. The chain links TRBV4-1 to TRBJ1-2; D perhaps matches TRBD1 (6 bases). The CDR3 is 16 residues long. CDR1 and CDR2 (germline): MGHRA, YSYEKL. The V end was cut by 5 bases, the J end by 2 bases, with 18 bases between. The chain's CDR3 is CASSKAPLDRNYGYTF. In DNA, the CDR3 is TGCGCCAGCAGCAAGGCACCACTAGACAGGAACTATGGCTACACCTTC.

The chain is built from TRBV7-6 and TRBJ2-5; TRBD2 agrees at 7 bases. The CDR3 spans 15 residues. The trim removed 7 bases at V and 5 bases at J, leaving 13 bases unmatched. The V gene's germline CDR1 is SGHVS and CDR2 FNYEAQ. The CDR3 region is CASTLAASRGETQYF. CDR3 sequence (DNA): TGTGCCAGCACCCTAGCGGCTAGCCGGGGGGAGACCCAGTACTTC.

This clonotype appeared a few times. The chain employs TRBV20-1 and TRBJ2-7; possibly TRBD1 for D (6 bases). Germline CDR1 DFQATT, CDR2 SNEGSKA (reference sequence). The length of the CDR3 is 16 residues. Trimming removed 3 bases at V and 3 bases at J, with 21 bases between. The CDR3 DNA reads TGCAGTGCTAGGTCCAGCAGGGGAATTGGGTACTACGAGCAGTACTTC. Its protein is CSARSSRGIGYYEQYF.

The CDR3 reads CSVVGRRNTEAFF. DNA for the CDR3: TGCAGCGTTGTGGGTCGTCGGAACACTGAAGCTTTCTTT. The chain links TRBV29-1 to TRBJ1-1, with unresolved D. V was cut by 4 bases and J by 1 base, with 10 bases left in between. Germline CDR1 reads SQVTM; CDR2 reads ANQGSEA. The CDR3 contains 13 residues.

There are a few counts of this clonotype. This chain connects TRBV5-1 to TRBJ2-5; possible D gene TRBD1, 6 bases. The CDR3 is 15 residues long. The germline V gene has CDR1 SGHRS and CDR2 YFSETQ. Trimming stripped 3 bases from V and 2 bases from J, with 14 bases between. Here the CDR3 DNA reads TGCGCCAGCAGCTCTAAGGGGGTCGTACAAGAGACCCAGTACTTC. Protein product: CASSSKGVVQETQYF. The full variable domain, with the rest looked up from reference TRBV5-1 and TRBJ2-5, is KAGVTQTPRYLIKTRGQQVTLSCSPISGHRSVSWYQQTPGQGLQFLFEYFSETQRNKGNFPGRFSGRQFSNSRSEMNVSTLELGDSALYLCASSSKGVVQETQYFGPGTRLLVL.

This clonotype showed up just a few times. The chain combines TRBV6-2 or TRBV6-3 with TRBJ2-7; D not certain. Germline values: CDR1 MNHEY, CDR2 SVGEGT. The CDR3 sequence is 14 residues long. The ends were cut back, 6 bases at V and 3 bases at J, with 15 bases in the middle. This CDR3 is CASRTQGQIYEQYF. CDR3 DNA sequence: TGTGCCAGCAGAACTCAAGGGCAGATCTACGAGCAGTACTTC.

On this clonotype itself: The junction and the germline gene differ at one end; a read error may be behind it. The V and J genes are TRBV2 and TRBJ1-1; unclear D gene. Looked up from germline, CDR1 is SNHLY and CDR2 is FYNNEI. The CDR3 extends over 12 amino acids. The CDR3 DNA follows: TGTGCCAGCAATGGAGGAAACACTGAAGCTTTATTT. Translation gives CASNGGNTEALF.

DNA of the CDR3: TGTGCCAGCAGCTTAAGGGATAACACCGGGGAGCTGTTTTTT. Translating it yields CASSLRDNTGELFF. J is TRBJ2-2 and V is TRBV7-3, with D uncertain. CDR1 is SGHTA and CDR2 is FQGTGA in the germline V gene. V was shortened by 1 base and J by 2 bases, with 5 bases between the two germline ends. The CDR3 extends over 14 amino acids.

The chain carries TRBV27 and TRBJ2-2, with D possibly matching TRBD2 (6 bases). V was clipped by 3 bases and J by 5 bases, with 13 bases between them. This CDR3 spans 15 amino acids. Germline CDR1 is MNHEY and CDR2 is SMNVEV (reference sequence). The CDR3 sequence: CASSFGGPGTGELFF. DNA for the CDR3: TGTGCCAGCAGTTTCGGAGGGCCGGGGACCGGGGAGCTGTTTTTT.

V and J are TRBV21-1 and TRBJ2-1; TRBD1, the table's D call, was not compared with the DNA. TRBV21-1 is recorded as a pseudogene. The CDR3 is 14 amino acids. CDR3 amino acids: CANSTGGPHNEQFF. In DNA, the CDR3 is TGTGCCAACTCGACAGGCGGACCTCACAATGAGCAGTTCTTC.

This rearrangement joins TRBV3-1 to TRBJ2-7; tentative D call: TRBD1 (6 bases). This CDR3 contains 13 residues. Deletions cut 0 bases from V and 5 bases from J, with 8 bases between. Germline V lookup: CDR1 LGHDT, CDR2 YNNKEL (reference sequence). For the CDR3, the DNA is TGTGCCAGCAGCCAAGAGGGGGCCCACGAGCAGTACGTC. Its protein product is CASSQEGAHEQYV.

The CDR3 region has the DNA TGTGCCACCCATCGGGGGGCGCCAATCGGGGAGCTGTTTTTT. It translates to CATHRGAPIGELFF. The V and J genes are TRBV12-3 or TRBV12-4 and TRBJ2-2; tentatively, D is TRBD2 (7 bases). V lost 10 bases to trimming and J lost 7 bases, with 19 bases between them. The CDR3 runs to 14 residues.

V is TRBV20-1 and J is TRBJ2-1; 8 bases line up with TRBD1. The V gene end was trimmed by 3 bases and the J gene end by 5 bases; junction bases not matched to a gene: 9. The CDR3 totals 15 residues. Germline V gives CDR1 DFQATT, CDR2 SNEGSKA (reference sequence). The DNA of the CDR3 is TGCAGTGCTAGGGGTGACAGGGGCGTACACAATGAGCAGTTCTTC. It translates to CSARGDRGVHNEQFF.

This chain uses TRBV4-1 with TRBJ2-2; 7 bases align to TRBD1. Germline CDR1 reads MGHRA; CDR2 reads YSYEKL. The V and J ends lost 3 bases and 4 bases, in that order; junction bases with no gene match: 8. The CDR3 runs to 16 residues. CDR3 sequence: CASSHRGQTFTGELFF. The CDR3 DNA reads as TGCGCCAGCAGCCACCGGGGACAGACCTTCACCGGGGAGCTGTTTTTT.

This clonotype was observed a handful of times. V usage is TRBV6-1 and J usage is TRBJ2-7; D may correspond to TRBD1 or TRBD2 (6 bases each). This CDR3 has 14 residues. CDR1 is MNHNS and CDR2 is SASEGT in the germline V gene. Trimming took 6 bases from V and 3 from J, leaving 15 bases between them. The CDR3 sequence is CASSGGQSLYEQYF. CDR3 in DNA: TGTGCCAGCAGCGGGGGACAAAGCCTCTACGAGCAGTACTTC.

There are a few counts of this clonotype. CDR3 residues: CASSGQGPNTGELFF. The CDR3 coding sequence is TGCGCCAGCAGCGGACAGGGGCCGAACACCGGGGAGCTGTTTTTT. The V gene is TRBV5-1, the J gene TRBJ2-2; the match to TRBD1 covers 9 bases. Germline-derived CDR1 and CDR2 are SGHRS and YFSETQ. J lost 0 bases, V lost 4 bases, and 1 base had no gene match. CDR3 size: 15 residues. The complete variable domain, with remaining parts taken from reference TRBV5-1 and TRBJ2-2, reads KAGVTQTPRYLIKTRGQQVTLSCSPISGHRSVSWYQQTPGQGLQFLFEYFSETQRNKGNFPGRFSGRQFSNSRSEMNVSTLELGDSALYLCASSGQGPNTGELFFGEGSRLTVL.

This clonotype showed up just a few times. V gene TRBV5-1 combines with J gene TRBJ1-4; D not certain. The V end lost 0 bases, the J end lost 4 bases, and 10 bases lay between the germline ends. Looked up from germline, CDR1 is SGHRS and CDR2 is YFSETQ. CDR3 size: 15 residues. CDR3 sequence: CASSLGANLNEKLFF. The CDR3 DNA reads as TGCGCCAGCAGCTTGGGGGCTAACCTTAATGAAAAACTGTTTTTT.